This TCR beta chain originates from a study of blood T cell repertoires in COVID-19. About the study: The origin of the acute and convalescent COVID-19 samples was the United States, Italy and Spain. PBMCs, B-cell-depleted T cells, or T cells were the source of the cDNA or gDNA that made up the material.

Generated by immunoSEQ multiplex PCR, the TCRdb table keeps only in-frame clones and is missing some. The repertoire has over 200,000 clones, about 84% of them found once; the top ten carry 1.8%. Individuals aged about 18 to 95 years were recruited from 24 US areas. Participant-reported clinical history was the basis for cohort assignment. From germline, CDR1 is SQVTM and CDR2 ANQGSEA. The CDR3 totals 14 residues. V lost 2 bases to trimming and J lost 2 bases, with 12 bases between them. V usage is TRBV29-1 and J usage is TRBJ1-1; D might be TRBD1 (5 bases). The TCR sequence derives from a man in his fifties or sixties who had recovered from COVID-19. Sequenced input: PBMCs or T cells enriched from blood (not recorded which). As DNA, the CDR3 is TGCAGCGTTGAAAAGGGAAGGGGAAACACTGAAGCTTTCTTT. Translation gives CSVEKGRGNTEAFF.